Following are 5 T cell receptor beta chains from one sample sequenced in a study of blood T cell repertoires in COVID-19. The table came from immunoSEQ multiplex PCR; TCRdb's copy has only in-frame clones and leaves some out. The table records tens of thousands of clones, about 74% of them present only once. The specimen was peripheral blood. These receptor sequences come from a human donor with acute or convalescent COVID-19. The donor label of this sample is uncertain.

V usage is TRBV6-5 and J usage is TRBJ2-7; TRBD2 matches 10 bases. Germline loops: CDR1 MNHEY, CDR2 SVGAGI. This CDR3 comprises 14 residues. V lost 6 bases to trimming and J lost 7 bases; unmatched junction nucleotides: 9. In DNA, the CDR3 is TGTGCCAGCAGGGTCCTAGCGGGGGCCCGTGAGCAGTACGTC. Translated, it gives CASRVLAGAREQYV.

This clone appeared a few times. The CDR3 protein is CSASRSFRVGTEAFF. The CDR3 coding sequence is TGCAGTGCAAGTCGTTCGTTCAGGGTCGGCACTGAAGCTTTCTTT. The chain combines TRBV20-1 with TRBJ1-1, with D perhaps matching TRBD1 (5 bases). The CDR3 spans 15 residues. Germline assignment: CDR1 DFQATT and CDR2 SNEGSKA (reference sequence). Trimming cost V 6 bases and J 4 bases, with 21 bases left between them.

In its sample, this clone was seen once. The V gene is TRBV6-5, the J gene TRBJ2-7; maybe TRBD2 (5 bases). This CDR3 is built from 13 residues. The germline CDR1 and CDR2 sequences are MNHEY and SVGAGI. V lost 6 bases to trimming and J lost 3 bases, with 12 bases between them. The CDR3 is CASSPDSNYEQYF. For the CDR3, the DNA is TGTGCCAGCAGCCCGGACTCCAACTACGAGCAGTACTTC.

The genes are TRBV2 and TRBJ2-2; 9 bases map to TRBD1. The CDR3 runs to 20 residues. Germline V gene data show CDR1 as SNHLY and CDR2 as FYNNEI. Trimming removed 0 bases from V and 8 bases from J; junction bases left unmatched: 19. In nucleotides, the CDR3 is TGTGCCAGCAGTGAAGCGGATCCAGCCGGGACAGGGAAGCGGGGAGGGGAGCTGTTTTTT. The encoded protein is CASSEADPAGTGKRGGELFF.

This clone was found a few times. This rearrangement joins TRBV6-5 to TRBJ1-2; D remains ambiguous. This CDR3 is built from 13 residues. V was cut by 0 bases and J by 4 bases, with 6 bases left in between. Germline CDR1 reads MNHEY; CDR2 reads SVGAGI. The CDR3 sequence is CASSYSASYGYTF. In DNA, the CDR3 is TGTGCCAGCAGTTACTCCGCCAGCTATGGCTACACCTTC.